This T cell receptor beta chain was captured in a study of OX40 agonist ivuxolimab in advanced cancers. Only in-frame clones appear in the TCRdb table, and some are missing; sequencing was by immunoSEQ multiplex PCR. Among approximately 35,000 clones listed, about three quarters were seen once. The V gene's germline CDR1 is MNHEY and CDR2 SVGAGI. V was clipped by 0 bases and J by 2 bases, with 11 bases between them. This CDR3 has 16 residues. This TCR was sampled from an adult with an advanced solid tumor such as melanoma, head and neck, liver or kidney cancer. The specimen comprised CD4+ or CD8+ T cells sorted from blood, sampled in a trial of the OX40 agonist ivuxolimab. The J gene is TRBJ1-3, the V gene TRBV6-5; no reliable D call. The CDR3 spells CASSYSVQGPGNTIYF. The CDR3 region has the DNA TGTGCCAGCAGTTACTCGGTTCAAGGGCCTGGAAACACCATATATTTT.